The present T cell receptor beta chain was sequenced within a study of graft-versus-host responses after intestinal transplantation. Using immunoSEQ multiplex PCR, the repertoire was profiled, and TCRdb retains in-frame clones only, with some absent. The sample contains 90,000 to 95,000 clones, about 91% of which appear only once. Germline CDR1 SGHNT, CDR2 YYREEE (reference sequence). The V end was cut by 0 bases, the J end by 0 bases, with 8 bases between. The CDR3 is 15 amino acids. Worth noting for this clone: No antigen is known for it.

The V gene is TRBV5-4, the J gene TRBJ2-3, with D perhaps matching TRBD2 (5 bases). The receptor comes from a human donor who received an intestinal transplant. The sample here was unstimulated CD8+ T cells sorted from spleen or lymph node cells, taken before intestinal transplant. CDR3 DNA sequence: TGTGCCAGCAGCTTGGCCAGAGGGAGCACAGATACGCAGTATTTT. This codes for CASSLARGSTDTQYF.